Presented here are 21 T cell receptor beta chains from one specimen sequenced in a study of shared clonotypes between healthy human individuals (dated by TCRdb to about 2020). The library came from the immunoSEQ multiplex PCR assay. Entries here come from immuneACCESS through TCRdb and include only in-frame sequences with V and J called. Some clones fail to appear in such tables; in the studies checked, an unresolved V gene covers under half of the shortfall, and the cause of the remainder is unknown. The sample records about half a million clones, around 80% of which are singletons. In total, the top ten clones hold about 12% of the sample. Sequenced: PBMCs. Receptor source: a woman between 40 and 50 years old in good health. Some clones in this sample may be carry-over from other donors' samples.

The CDR3 loop reads CASSVEAGNEQFF. CDR3 DNA: TGTGCCAGCAGTGTTGAAGCGGGAAATGAGCAGTTCTTC. The rearrangement joins TRBV6-4 to TRBJ2-1, with 7 bases matching TRBD2. Trimming cost V 4 bases and J 7 bases; bases outside gene matches: 4. Germline V CDR1 and CDR2: MRHNA, SNTAGT. The CDR3 runs 13 residues.

The rearrangement joins TRBV5-8 to TRBJ2-3; tentative D call: TRBD2 (6 bases). This CDR3 comprises 16 residues. V lost 6 bases and J 2 bases, leaving 19 bases between the germline ends. Germline CDR1 and CDR2: SGHTS and YDEGEE. The DNA of the CDR3 is TGTGCCAGCATTGAAAATAACCGGGGACTCACAGATACGCAGTATTTT. Translating gives CASIENNRGLTDTQYF.

The chain links TRBV11-2 to TRBJ2-7, with TRBD1 matching 9 bases. V lost 6 bases and J lost 3; bases outside the gene matches: 6. Germline-derived CDR1 and CDR2 are SGHAT and FQNNGV. The CDR3 length is 14 residues. CDR3 nucleotide sequence: TGTGCCAGCAGTATTGGACAGGGGAGCTACGAGCAGTACTTC. Its translation: CASSIGQGSYEQYF.

The chain carries TRBV25-1 and TRBJ2-4; D is uncertain. Per germline, CDR1 MGHDK and CDR2 SYGVNS. V dropped 1 base and J dropped 6 bases, with 13 bases sitting between them. The CDR3 consists of 15 residues. In DNA, the CDR3 is TGTGCCAGCAGTGAATCGAGCGACCCTGTAAACATTCAGTACTTC. Translating it yields CASSESSDPVNIQYF.

The chain has TRBV29-1 and TRBJ2-1; 8 nucleotides agree with TRBD2. Per germline, CDR1 SQVTM and CDR2 ANQGSEA. This CDR3 spans 13 amino acids. V lost 7 bases, J lost 8 bases, and 10 bases stayed unmatched. CDR3 region: CSAGASGPHEQFF. The CDR3 bases are TGCAGCGCTGGGGCTAGCGGGCCCCATGAGCAGTTCTTC.

The chain employs TRBV5-1 and TRBJ2-2; weak D call: TRBD2 (5 bases). The CDR3 consists of 14 residues. The germline V and J ends were trimmed by 0 bases and 7 bases, with 10 bases remaining between them. Germline-derived CDR1 and CDR2 are SGHRS and YFSETQ. CDR3 region: CASSLVTGNGELFF. For the CDR3, the DNA is TGCGCCAGCAGCTTGGTGACGGGGAACGGGGAGCTGTTTTTT.

The J gene is TRBJ1-1, the V gene TRBV7-3, with a weak D call TRBD1 (6 bases). The germline V gene encodes CDR1 SGHTA and CDR2 FQGTGA. This CDR3 spans 15 amino acids. The V end lost 5 bases, the J end lost 4 bases, and 17 bases lay between the germline ends. This chain's CDR3 is CASSLQGGVGTEAFF. The CDR3 bases are TGTGCCAGCAGCCTACAGGGAGGTGTCGGCACTGAAGCTTTCTTT.

The V call is TRBV5-1, the J call TRBJ2-1; 7 nucleotides agree with TRBD1. The CDR3 consists of 14 residues. CDR1 is SGHRS and CDR2 is YFSETQ in the germline V gene. With V trimmed by 0 bases and J by 5 bases, 2 bases remained unmatched. The chain's CDR3 is CASSLGQGDNEQFF. The CDR3 DNA reads TGCGCCAGCAGCTTGGGACAGGGAGACAATGAGCAGTTCTTC.

The gene calls are TRBV30 and TRBJ2-7; D tentatively reads TRBD1 or TRBD2 (6 bases each). The germline gives CDR1 GTSNPN, CDR2 SVGIG (reference sequence). The CDR3 spans 14 residues. V was shortened by 2 bases and J by 2 bases, with 13 bases between the two germline ends. CDR3 residues: CAWSRGAGAYEQYF. The CDR3 region has the DNA TGTGCCTGGAGTAGGGGGGCAGGAGCCTACGAGCAGTACTTC.

The rearrangement links TRBV30 to TRBJ1-1; D gene uncertain. With 8 bases removed from V and 4 bases from J, the gap between germline ends came to 8 bases. Per germline, CDR1 GTSNPN and CDR2 SVGIG (reference sequence). This CDR3 is 10 amino acids long. The chain's CDR3 is CAMDGTEAFF. Written as DNA, the CDR3 is TGTGCCATGGATGGCACTGAAGCTTTCTTT.

The CDR3 coding sequence is TGCGCCAGCAGATCTCAGGGGGCTAACTATGGCTACACCTTC. This encodes CASRSQGANYGYTF. The chain links TRBV5-1 to TRBJ1-2; 7 nucleotides agree with TRBD1. V lost 5 bases and J lost 0; bases outside the gene matches: 4. The CDR3 totals 14 residues. Germline CDR1 is SGHRS and CDR2 is YFSETQ.

The CDR3 is CASSPGLATSYNEQFF. The CDR3, as DNA: TGTGCCAGCTCACCGGGACTAGCGACATCCTACAATGAGCAGTTCTTC. The chain links TRBV18 to TRBJ2-1; 10 bases map to TRBD2. This CDR3 has 16 amino acids. V was pared by 3 bases and J by 1 base, with 3 bases of the junction left unmatched. CDR1 is KGHSH and CDR2 is LQKENI in the germline V gene.

The sample holds a few counts of this clone. V and J are TRBV19 and TRBJ1-3; possibly TRBD1 for D (5 bases). Germline values: CDR1 LNHDA, CDR2 SQIVND (reference sequence). CDR3 length: 16 amino acids. The V and J ends lost 6 bases and 0 bases respectively, with 15 bases between them. CDR3 nucleotide sequence: TGTGCCAGTAGCCCCGCCTGGGGGGGCTCTGGAAACACCATATATTTT. Encoded protein: CASSPAWGGSGNTIYF.

The chain has TRBV10-3 and TRBJ2-7, with a weak D call TRBD2 (5 bases). The CDR3 spans 14 residues. Germline values: CDR1 ENHRY, CDR2 SYGVKD. Trimming shortened V by 2 bases and J by 0 bases, and 8 bases separated the two germline ends. CDR3 bases: TGTGCCATCAGTGAGCTGGGGAGCTCCTACGAGCAGTACTTC. It translates to CAISELGSSYEQYF.

V usage is TRBV6-1 and J usage is TRBJ2-3, with D perhaps assigned TRBD1 or TRBD2 (5 bases each). V lost 6 bases to trimming and J lost 3 bases, with 16 bases between them. The CDR3 is made up of 15 amino acids. From germline, CDR1 is MNHNS and CDR2 SASEGT. The CDR3 sequence: CASRVGGSGTDTQYF. The CDR3 DNA follows: TGTGCCAGCAGGGTTGGGGGATCAGGGACAGATACGCAGTATTTT.

J is TRBJ2-2 and V is TRBV2; D might be TRBD1 or TRBD2, each matching 5 bases. The CDR3 covers 14 residues. The V end lost 8 bases, the J end lost 3 bases, and 13 bases lay between the germline ends. Germline V gene sequence: CDR1 SNHLY, CDR2 FYNNEI. CDR3 in DNA: TGTGCCAGCTCCAGGTTGGGGGACACCGGGGAGCTGTTTTTT. It translates to CASSRLGDTGELFF.

This clone has more than one count but fewer than ten. V usage is TRBV15 and J usage is TRBJ2-3; perhaps TRBD2 as D (6 bases). The CDR3 consists of 16 residues. Germline V lookup: CDR1 LNHNV, CDR2 YYDKDF (reference sequence). Trimming removed 0 bases at V and 2 bases at J, with 12 bases between. The CDR3 protein is CATSRDITSFTDTQYF. DNA for the CDR3: TGTGCCACCAGCAGAGATATCACTAGCTTCACAGATACGCAGTATTTT.

The chain recombines TRBV9 with TRBJ1-3; D is possibly TRBD1 (5 bases). Germline loops: CDR1 SGDLS, CDR2 YYNGEE. Trimming stripped 3 bases from V and 4 bases from J, with 17 bases between. The CDR3 runs 16 residues. The CDR3 nucleotides are TGTGCCAGCAGCGGCCAACAGGCACCTATCGGAAACACCATATATTTT. Its translation: CASSGQQAPIGNTIYF.

This clone has only a few counts. The rearrangement joins TRBV29-1 to TRBJ2-7, with 9 bases that match TRBD1. V dropped 0 bases and J dropped 2; count of bases not matched to a gene: 11. The CDR3 is made up of 17 amino acids. Germline loops: CDR1 SQVTM, CDR2 ANQGSEA. DNA of the CDR3: TGCAGCGTTGAAGACCCGGGACAGGGACAAGGTACCTACGAGCAGTACTTC. Translated, it gives CSVEDPGQGQGTYEQYF.

The count of this clone is one. The chain employs TRBV6-6 and TRBJ2-7, with D perhaps assigned TRBD1 or TRBD2 (5 bases each). V shed 0 bases and J shed 6 bases, with 15 bases lying between them. CDR3 length: 15 amino acids. Germline loops: CDR1 MNHNY, CDR2 SVGAGI (reference sequence). The CDR3 region has the DNA TGTGCCAGCAGTTACTCCGGCAGGGTGGGAGCCGAGCAGTACTTC. Amino acids: CASSYSGRVGAEQYF.

The table lists this clone with a few counts. The J gene is TRBJ2-1, the V gene TRBV4-3; no definite D call. Trimming removed 1 base from V and 8 bases from J, with 6 bases in between. Germline V CDR1 and CDR2: LGHNA, YSLEER. The CDR3 totals 12 residues. The CDR3, as DNA: TGCGCCAGCAGCCAAGGCCCCCATGAGCAGTTCTTC. This sequence encodes CASSQGPHEQFF.